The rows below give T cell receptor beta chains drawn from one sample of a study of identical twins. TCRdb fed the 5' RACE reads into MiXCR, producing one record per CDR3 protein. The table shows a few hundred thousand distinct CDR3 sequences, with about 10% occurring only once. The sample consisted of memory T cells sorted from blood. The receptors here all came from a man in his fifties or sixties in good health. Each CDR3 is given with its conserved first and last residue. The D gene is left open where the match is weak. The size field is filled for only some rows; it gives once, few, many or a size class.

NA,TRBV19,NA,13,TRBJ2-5,CASSPLEGETQYF,TGTGCCAGTAGTCCCCTAGAGGGAGAGACCCAGTACTTC
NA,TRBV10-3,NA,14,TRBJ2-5,CAIRAGGPQETQYF,TGTGCCATCAGGGCCGGGGGCCCCCAAGAGACCCAGTACTTC
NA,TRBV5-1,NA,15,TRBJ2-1,CASSLEPGGFDEQFF,TGCGCCAGCAGCTTGGAGCCAGGGGGGTTCGATGAGCAGTTCTTC
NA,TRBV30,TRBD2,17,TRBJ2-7,CAWSVSGLAGVPHEQYF,TGTGCCTGGAGTGTATCTGGGCTGGCGGGAGTCCCGCACGAGCAGTACTTC
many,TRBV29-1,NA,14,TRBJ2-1,CSVELSLGINEQFF,TGCAGCGTTGAATTAAGCCTCGGCATTAATGAGCAGTTCTTC
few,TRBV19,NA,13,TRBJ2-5,CASSRLARETQYF,TGTGCCAGTAGTAGGCTAGCCCGGGAGACCCAGTACTTC
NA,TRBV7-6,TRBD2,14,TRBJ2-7,CASSPSGGANEQYF,TGTGCCAGCAGCCCTAGCGGGGGGGCCAACGAGCAGTACTTC
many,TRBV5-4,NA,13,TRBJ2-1,CASSLALFNEQFF,TGTGCCAGCAGCTTGGCTCTTTTCAATGAGCAGTTCTTC
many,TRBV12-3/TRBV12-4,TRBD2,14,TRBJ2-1,CASSFSGGTNEQFF,TGTGCCAGCAGTTTTAGCGGGGGAACCAATGAGCAGTTCTTC
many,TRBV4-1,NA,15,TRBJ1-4,CASSEAGGTNEKLFF,TGCGCCAGCAGCGAAGCGGGAGGAACTAATGAAAAACTGTTTTTT
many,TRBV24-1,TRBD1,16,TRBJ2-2,CATSDPGTGFGGELFF,TGTGCCACCAGTGATCCCGGGACAGGGTTTGGTGGGGAGCTGTTTTTT
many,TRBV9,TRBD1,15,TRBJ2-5,CASSVVGTGGETQYF,TGTGCCAGCAGCGTAGTTGGGACAGGGGGGGAGACCCAGTACTTC
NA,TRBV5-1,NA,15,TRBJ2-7,CASSPLGLASYEQYF,TGCGCCAGCAGCCCGCTAGGTTTGGCCTCCTACGAGCAGTACTTC
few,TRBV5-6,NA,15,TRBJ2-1,CASSSLFLDSSEQFF,TGTGCCAGCAGCTCCCTATTTTTAGATTCGAGTGAGCAGTTCTTC
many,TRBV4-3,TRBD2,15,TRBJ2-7,CASSQDLAGSYEQYF,TGCGCCAGCAGCCAAGACCTAGCGGGATCGTACGAGCAGTACTTC
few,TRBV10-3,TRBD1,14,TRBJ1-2,CAIRTTDRGYGYTF,TGTGCCATCAGGACGACTGACAGGGGCTATGGCTACACCTTC
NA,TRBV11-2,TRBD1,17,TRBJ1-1,CASNGGTGNFRNTEAFF,TGTGCCAGCAACGGGGGGACAGGGAACTTCCGGAACACTGAAGCTTTCTTT
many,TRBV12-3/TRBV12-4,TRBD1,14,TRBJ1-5,CASSRGTVNQPQHF,TGTGCCAGCAGTCGAGGGACAGTCAATCAGCCCCAGCATTTT
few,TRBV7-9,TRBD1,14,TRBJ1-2,CASSFPLTGFGYTF,TGTGCCAGCAGCTTCCCTTTGACAGGGTTCGGCTACACCTTC
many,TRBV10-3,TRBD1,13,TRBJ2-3,CAIGQGGTDTQYF,TGTGCCATCGGACAGGGGGGCACAGATACGCAGTATTTT
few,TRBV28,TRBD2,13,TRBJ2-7,CASSSGSRYEQYF,TGTGCCAGCAGTAGCGGGAGTCGTTACGAGCAGTACTTC
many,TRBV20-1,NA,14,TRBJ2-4,CSAPHHLAKNIQYF,TGCAGTGCCCCCCACCACTTAGCCAAAAACATTCAGTACTTC
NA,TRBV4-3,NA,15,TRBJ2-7,CASTVFERDRHEQYF,TGCGCCAGCACCGTCTTCGAGAGGGATCGACACGAGCAGTACTTC
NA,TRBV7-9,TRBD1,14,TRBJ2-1,CASSSPTGGAGQFF,TGTGCCAGCAGCTCCCCCACAGGGGGCGCGGGGCAGTTCTTC
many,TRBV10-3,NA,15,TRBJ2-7,CAISGTAVGSYEQYF,TGTGCCATCAGTGGCACAGCCGTAGGCTCCTACGAGCAGTACTTC
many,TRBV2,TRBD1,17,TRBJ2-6,CASRLDRGLTGANVLTF,TGTGCCAGCAGACTAGACAGGGGGCTAACTGGGGCCAACGTCCTGACTTTC
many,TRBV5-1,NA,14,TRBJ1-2,CASSLEEGNYGYTF,TGCGCCAGCAGCTTGGAGGAGGGGAACTATGGCTACACCTTC
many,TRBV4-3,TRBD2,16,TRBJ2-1,CASSRATSGSKDEQFF,TGCGCCAGCAGCCGGGCCACTAGCGGGAGTAAGGATGAGCAGTTCTTC
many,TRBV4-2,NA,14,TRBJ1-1,CASSQVSRNTEAFF,TGTGCCAGCAGCCAAGTGTCCAGGAACACTGAAGCTTTCTTT
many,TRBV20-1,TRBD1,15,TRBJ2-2,CSARGGTGNTGELFF,TGCAGTGCTAGAGGGGGGACAGGGAACACCGGGGAGCTGTTTTTT
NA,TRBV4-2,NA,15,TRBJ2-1,CACSPRRVKGNEQFF,TGTGCCTGCAGCCCAAGGAGGGTGAAGGGCAATGAGCAGTTCTTC
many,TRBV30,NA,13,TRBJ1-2,CAWSVEAAYGYTF,TGTGCCTGGAGTGTAGAGGCTGCTTATGGCTACACCTTC
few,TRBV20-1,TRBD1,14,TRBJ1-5,CSADRGQGVQPQHF,TGCAGTGCTGACCGGGGACAGGGGGTCCAGCCCCAGCATTTT
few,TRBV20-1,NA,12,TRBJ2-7,CSAADTAYEQYF,TGCAGTGCGGCGGACACCGCCTACGAGCAGTACTTC
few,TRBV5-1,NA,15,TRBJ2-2,CASSTSQENTGELFF,TGCGCCAGCAGCACGTCCCAGGAGAACACCGGGGAGCTGTTTTTT
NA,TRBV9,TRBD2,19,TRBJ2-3,CASSVEGRSGGASTDTQYF,TGTGCCAGCAGCGTAGAAGGAAGGAGCGGGGGGGCGAGCACAGATACGCAGTATTTT
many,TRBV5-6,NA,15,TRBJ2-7,CASSPLGRGSYEQYF,TGTGCCAGCAGCCCCCTCGGGCGGGGCTCCTACGAGCAGTACTTC
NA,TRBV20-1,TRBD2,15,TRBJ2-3,CSGQRGATGTDTQYF,TGCAGTGGCCAGCGGGGGGCAACCGGCACAGATACGCAGTATTTT
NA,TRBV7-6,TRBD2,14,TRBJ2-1,CASRGGGPYNEQFF,TGTGCCAGCAGAGGCGGGGGACCCTACAATGAGCAGTTCTTC
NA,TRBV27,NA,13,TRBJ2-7,CASSFDSRGEQYF,TGTGCCAGCAGTTTCGACTCAAGGGGGGAGCAGTACTTC
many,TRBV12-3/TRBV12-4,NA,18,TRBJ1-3,CASSTRRGRGKIGNTIYF,TGTGCCAGCAGTACAAGGCGAGGAAGGGGGAAGATTGGAAACACCATATATTTT
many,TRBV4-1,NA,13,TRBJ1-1,CASSHVGNFEAFF,TGCGCCAGCAGCCATGTGGGGAATTTTGAAGCTTTCTTT
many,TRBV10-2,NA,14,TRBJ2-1,CASSLQGSYNEQFF,TGCGCCAGCAGTTTGCAGGGCTCCTACAATGAGCAGTTCTTC
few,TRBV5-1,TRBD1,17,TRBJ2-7,CASSGNIAGTGVYEQYF,TGCGCCAGCAGCGGGAACATTGCCGGGACAGGGGTCTACGAGCAGTACTTC
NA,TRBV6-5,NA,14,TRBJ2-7,CASSYSGRGGEQYF,TGTGCCAGCAGTTACTCAGGTAGGGGAGGCGAGCAGTACTTC
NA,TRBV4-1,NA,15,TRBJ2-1,CASSQARDAYNEQFF,TGCGCCAGCAGCCAAGCCCGGGACGCTTACAATGAGCAGTTCTTC